This T cell receptor (beta chain) was identified during a study of OX40 agonist ivuxolimab in advanced cancers. Findings and limits, study-wide: At doses 0.1 to 3.0 mg/kg, CD4+ and CD8+ clones expanded.

Here immunoSEQ multiplex PCR was the method, and the copy in TCRdb shows in-frame clones only, minus some. The top ten clones hold about 10% of a sample with tens of thousands of clones, approximately 89% of them seen once. In regard to this clone: Antigen unknown.

Trimming at V came to 5 bases and at J to 3 bases, leaving 6 bases not matched to a gene. Germline assignment: CDR1 MNHEY and CDR2 SMNVEV (reference sequence). There are 14 residues in the CDR3. The TCR was taken from an adult with an advanced solid tumor such as melanoma, head and neck, liver or kidney cancer. Sequenced material: CD4+ or CD8+ T cells sorted from blood, taken in a trial of the OX40 agonist ivuxolimab. This chain connects TRBV27 to TRBJ2-7; 8 positions match TRBD1. The CDR3 DNA follows: TGTGCCAGCAGTAAGGACAGGGTTGTCTACGAGCAGTACTTC. Protein: CASSKDRVVYEQYF.